The clone carrying this T cell receptor beta chain has more than one count but fewer than ten. Its specificity is not known. Data came from immunoSEQ multiplex PCR; TCRdb stores just in-frame clones and leaves some out. This sample carries 70,000 or so clones, roughly 86% of them seen once, and the ten largest clones take approximately 0.63%. This sample was included in a study of OX40 agonist ivuxolimab in advanced cancers. Study-level information: The patients received agonistic anti-OX40 (CD134) antibody ivuxolimab.

Study-wide points: The study observed clonal expansion of CD4+ and CD8+ blood T cells by week 6 at 0.1 to 3.0 mg/kg.

Autoimmune disease history or systemic immunosuppression barred patients. There are 13 residues in the CDR3. The V end was cut by 1 base, the J end by 4 bases, with 4 bases between. Germline V CDR1 and CDR2: KGHSH, LQKENI. J is TRBJ1-4 and V is TRBV18; D not resolved. This specimen consisted of CD4+ or CD8+ T cells sorted from blood, obtained in a trial of the OX40 agonist ivuxolimab. This TCR came from an adult with an advanced solid tumor such as melanoma, head and neck, liver or kidney cancer. CDR3 protein: CASSPRNNEKLFF. The CDR3 region has the DNA TGTGCCAGCTCACCACGCAATAATGAAAAACTGTTTTTT.